Below, 30 T cell receptor beta chains from the same sample are listed, as sequenced in a study of CD8+ T cells in alopecia areata. Sequencing relied on a cDNA template that was reverse transcribed from extracted RNA. The method was immunoSEQ multiplex PCR; TCRdb's version includes in-frame clones alone and lacks a portion of them. In the table there are 110,000 to 150,000 clones, around 87% of which are singletons. The treatment here: oral pan-JAK inhibitor, 5-10 mg twice daily. This specimen consisted of CD8+ T cells sorted from blood, obtained at week 4, from a patient treated with tofacitinib. The source of these receptors is a human donor with alopecia areata.

This rearrangement joins TRBV15 to TRBJ2-7; 7 positions match TRBD1. Germline V gene data show CDR1 as LNHNV and CDR2 as YYDKDF (reference sequence). The CDR3 has 15 amino acids. V was clipped by 4 bases and J by 2 bases; unmatched bases: 8. The CDR3: CATSTRQGVTYEQYF. The CDR3 DNA sequence: TGTGCCACCAGCACCCGACAGGGAGTTACCTACGAGCAGTACTTC.

V is TRBV29-1 and J is TRBJ1-2, with D unresolved. From germline, CDR1 is SQVTM and CDR2 ANQGSEA. V shed 8 bases and J shed 7 bases, with 8 bases lying between them. The CDR3 extends over 9 amino acids. The CDR3 coding sequence is TGCAGCTCGGAGGCTGGCTACACCTTC. Translating it yields CSSEAGYTF.

The chain has TRBV7-3 and TRBJ2-2; maybe TRBD2 (5 bases). V gave up 1 base and J gave up 0 bases, with 9 bases separating them. The CDR3 is made up of 16 amino acids. The germline CDR1 and CDR2 sequences are SGHTA and FQGTGA. As DNA, the CDR3 is TGTGCCAGCAGCTTAAATCGAGCGGCGAACACCGGGGAGCTGTTTTTT. It encodes CASSLNRAANTGELFF.

To note about this clone: Other DNA sequences in this specimen translate into the identical CDR3. This rearrangement joins TRBV4-1 to TRBJ1-1; no clear D. Between the trimmed V and J ends, which lost 1 base and 1 base, there was a span of 4 bases. This CDR3 region has 13 residues. Germline CDR1 is MGHRA and CDR2 is YSYEKL. The CDR3, as DNA: TGCGCCAGCAGCCAAGTACGGAACACTGAAGCTTTCTTT. Translation: CASSQVRNTEAFF.

J is TRBJ2-1 and V is TRBV30, with 8 nucleotides matching TRBD2. Trimming at V came to 0 bases and at J to 8 bases, leaving 6 bases not matched to a gene. There are 14 residues in the CDR3. Germline lookup yields CDR1 GTSNPN and CDR2 SVGIG (reference sequence). As DNA, the CDR3 is TGTGCCTGGAGTGTACCCAGCGGGAGCGATGAGCAGTTCTTC. This gives the protein CAWSVPSGSDEQFF.

Concerning this clone itself: One base away lies a much larger clone, so this may be a sequencing read error. This rearrangement joins TRBV6-1 to TRBJ2-3, with 10 bases fitting TRBD2. Looked up from germline, CDR1 is MNHNS and CDR2 is SASEGT. The CDR3 spans 15 residues. The ends lost 2 bases at V and 2 bases at J; junction bases unmatched: 1. In nucleotides, the CDR3 is TGTGCCAGCAGTGAACTAGCGGGAGCCACAGATACGCAGTATTTT. This gives the protein CASSELAGATDTQYF.

The table lists this clone with a few counts. Here the CDR3 reads CASSDGEAFF. Here the CDR3 DNA reads TGCGCCAGCAGTGACGGGGAAGCTTTCTTT. The chain recombines TRBV10-2 with TRBJ1-1; D gene uncertain. This CDR3 has 10 residues. Per the germline V gene, CDR1 is WSHSY and CDR2 is SAAADI. The V end was cut by 3 bases, the J end by 8 bases, with 4 bases between.

The chain has TRBV9 and TRBJ1-6; perhaps TRBD1 as D (5 bases). The germline V gene encodes CDR1 SGDLS and CDR2 YYNGEE. CDR3 size: 13 residues. The V gene lost 5 bases and the J gene lost 15 bases, with 18 bases spanning the gap. This CDR3 reads CASREGQEGILHF. CDR3 nucleotide sequence: TGTGCCAGCAGGGAGGGTCAAGAGGGGATCCTCCACTTT.

The V gene is TRBV29-1, the J gene TRBJ2-7, with unresolved D. Looked up from germline, CDR1 is SQVTM and CDR2 is ANQGSEA. The V end was cut by 2 bases, the J end by 0 bases, with 11 bases between. This CDR3 is 14 amino acids long. DNA of the CDR3: TGCAGCGTTGAACGGACGGATAGCTCCTACGAGCAGTACTTC. Translating it yields CSVERTDSSYEQYF.

The chain has TRBV5-4 and TRBJ1-2, with D possibly TRBD1 on 6 matching bases. The length of the CDR3 is 13 residues. From germline, CDR1 is SGHNT and CDR2 YYREEE (reference sequence). V lost 2 bases and J lost 5, with 10 bases in between. The CDR3 nucleotides are TGTGCCAGCAGCTTCCCAGGGGAATATGGCTACACCTTC. Its protein is CASSFPGEYGYTF.

DNA for the CDR3: TGTGCCAGCAGTTTATCGAAAGGGAATCAGCCCCAGCATTTT. As protein: CASSLSKGNQPQHF. The gene calls are TRBV27 and TRBJ1-5, with no clear D. Germline CDR1 and CDR2: MNHEY and SMNVEV (reference sequence). V was clipped by 0 bases and J by 4 bases, with 7 bases between them. The CDR3 extends over 14 amino acids.

The genes are TRBV4-1 and TRBJ2-7, with D possibly matching TRBD2 (5 bases). CDR3 length: 12 amino acids. V dropped 8 bases and J dropped 3 bases, with 11 bases sitting between them. Germline loops: CDR1 MGHRA, CDR2 YSYEKL. The CDR3 nucleotides read TGCGCCAGCGGTAGCGACTACTACGAGCAGTACTTC. Its protein product is CASGSDYYEQYF.

The V and J genes are TRBV30 and TRBJ1-5, with D perhaps TRBD1 (5 bases). V lost 3 bases to trimming and J lost 5 bases, with 11 bases between them. Germline V gives CDR1 GTSNPN, CDR2 SVGIG (reference sequence). The CDR3 runs to 13 residues. The CDR3 DNA reads as TGTGCCTGGAGCCAGGGAGAGGATCAGCCCCAGCATTTT. This codes for CAWSQGEDQPQHF.

The chain recombines TRBV10-3 with TRBJ2-3; D may be TRBD1 (5 bases). From germline, CDR1 is ENHRY and CDR2 SYGVKD. V lost 6 bases, J lost 2 bases, and 21 bases lay in between. The CDR3 loop spans 17 amino acids. CDR3: CAISTSQAPAITDTQYF. For the CDR3, the DNA is TGTGCCATCAGCACCTCACAGGCCCCAGCAATCACAGATACGCAGTATTTT.

The rearrangement links TRBV11-2 to TRBJ2-7; D remains unclear. The germline CDR1 and CDR2 sequences are SGHAT and FQNNGV. The ends were cut back, 5 bases at V and 0 bases at J, with 8 bases in the middle. CDR3 length: 13 amino acids. Here the CDR3 reads CASSPDPSYEQYF. The DNA of the CDR3 is TGTGCCAGCAGCCCGGACCCCTCCTACGAGCAGTACTTC.

This sequence joins TRBV6-5 and TRBJ1-1, with a weak D call TRBD1 (5 bases). This CDR3 spans 14 amino acids. Trimming took 6 bases from V and 4 from J, leaving 15 bases between them. The germline CDR1 and CDR2 sequences are MNHEY and SVGAGI. CDR3 amino acids: CASSRRVRGTEAFF. CDR3 bases: TGTGCCAGCAGCCGCAGGGTCCGAGGCACTGAAGCTTTCTTT.

J is TRBJ1-1 and V is TRBV30; D is ambiguous. Trimming cost V 3 bases and J 0 bases, with 14 bases left between them. Germline lookup yields CDR1 GTSNPN and CDR2 SVGIG (reference sequence). There are 15 residues in the CDR3. The CDR3 sequence is CAWRFYGQLNTEAFF. The CDR3 nucleotides are TGTGCCTGGAGATTCTATGGGCAGTTGAACACTGAAGCTTTCTTT.

The chain recombines TRBV10-3 with TRBJ1-5; perhaps TRBD1 as D (5 bases). This CDR3 region has 18 residues. V gave up 0 bases and J gave up 0 bases, with 15 bases separating them. Germline V gene sequence: CDR1 ENHRY, CDR2 SYGVKD. The CDR3 bases are TGTGCCATCAGTGAGTCCTGGGACGCCGTAGATAGCAATCAGCCCCAGCATTTT. Its translation: CAISESWDAVDSNQPQHF.

This sequence joins TRBV7-9 and TRBJ2-1; D is uncertain. Germline CDR1 and CDR2: SEHNR and FQNEAQ (reference sequence). Trimming left V 6 bases short and J 2 bases short, with 14 bases between. The length of the CDR3 is 15 residues. CDR3 protein: CASSKSETTYNEQFF. For the CDR3, the DNA is TGTGCCAGCAGTAAGAGCGAAACAACCTACAATGAGCAGTTCTTC.

The V gene is TRBV6-1, the J gene TRBJ1-1, with 9 bases aligning to TRBD1. With 7 bases clipped from V and 5 bases from J, the junction kept 17 bases outside the gene matches. This CDR3 is built from 17 residues. Germline V gene lookup returns CDR1 MNHNS and CDR2 SASEGT. CDR3 coding DNA: TGTGCCAGCAATGACAAGTGGAACAGGGGGCCGGGTACTGAAGCTTTCTTT. It specifies CASNDKWNRGPGTEAFF.

The CDR3 spells CASSQDLTEAFF. DNA of the CDR3: TGCGCCAGCAGCCAAGATCTAACTGAAGCTTTCTTT. The chain couples TRBV4-1 to TRBJ1-1; D gene unclear. This CDR3 has 12 amino acids. V was trimmed by 0 bases and J by 5 bases, leaving 4 bases between them. Germline V gene data show CDR1 as MGHRA and CDR2 as YSYEKL.

This clone was observed a single time. The chain recombines TRBV4-2 with TRBJ2-2; possible D gene TRBD2, 5 bases. CDR1 is LGHNA and CDR2 is YNFKEQ in the germline V gene. This CDR3 is built from 16 residues. Trimming removed 1 base at V and 2 bases at J, with 11 bases between. The CDR3 spells CASSQAADLNTGELFF. The CDR3 DNA follows: TGTGCCAGCAGCCAAGCAGCGGACCTTAACACCGGGGAGCTGTTTTTT.

This clone was seen more than once but under ten times. The chain combines TRBV19 with TRBJ1-1; D unclear. This CDR3 has 13 residues. Germline V gene data show CDR1 as LNHDA and CDR2 as SQIVND (reference sequence). V dropped 6 bases and J dropped 2 bases, with 10 bases sitting between them. Written as DNA, the CDR3 is TGTGCCAGTAGGACCGGGATTAACACTGAAGCTTTCTTT. This gives the protein CASRTGINTEAFF.

This chain uses TRBV6-5 with TRBJ1-2; a weak D match, TRBD1 (5 bases). Deletions cut 5 bases from V and 4 bases from J, with 11 bases between. The germline V gene encodes CDR1 MNHEY and CDR2 SVGAGI. CDR3 length: 13 amino acids. The CDR3 nucleotides read TGTGCCAGCAGTATCCGACAGCCCTATGGCTACACCTTC. Residues: CASSIRQPYGYTF.

The J gene is TRBJ2-1, the V gene TRBV2; 11 positions match TRBD1. Trimming cost V 3 bases and J 1 base; bases outside gene matches: 5. Germline CDR1 and CDR2: SNHLY and FYNNEI. This CDR3 contains 17 residues. Written as DNA, the CDR3 is TGTGCCAGCAGTGACGGACAGGGGGCATGGTCCTACAATGAGCAGTTCTTC. Translated, it gives CASSDGQGAWSYNEQFF.

The chain recombines TRBV6-5 with TRBJ1-2, with D tentatively TRBD1 (6 bases). Germline V gene sequence: CDR1 MNHEY, CDR2 SVGAGI. Trimming left V 1 base short and J 7 bases short, with 16 bases between. This CDR3 spans 15 amino acids. CDR3 protein: CASSYFQGTQGGYTF. In DNA, the CDR3 is TGTGCCAGCAGTTACTTCCAGGGGACTCAAGGTGGCTACACCTTC.

This clone was counted a few times. This chain connects TRBV19 to TRBJ2-3; 9 nucleotides agree with TRBD1. There are 16 residues in the CDR3. The V and J ends lost 5 bases and 4 bases, in that order; junction bases with no gene match: 10. CDR1 and CDR2 from the germline V gene are LNHDA and SQIVND (reference sequence). CDR3 bases: TGTGCCAGTAGTCCTCCCCCGGGACAGGGTCCAGATACGCAGTATTTT. It yields the protein CASSPPPGQGPDTQYF.

The J gene is TRBJ2-7, the V gene TRBV29-1; 11 positions match TRBD1. Losses at the gene ends were 6 bases for V and 5 bases for J; bases not matched to a gene: 9. The germline gives CDR1 SQVTM, CDR2 ANQGSEA. This CDR3 has 14 amino acids. The CDR3 sequence is CSVPGGTGGDEQYF. The CDR3 DNA sequence: TGCAGCGTCCCCGGAGGGACAGGGGGGGACGAGCAGTACTTC.

This chain uses TRBV10-1 with TRBJ2-7, with a possible D match to TRBD2 (7 bases). The CDR3 has 15 residues. Germline assignment: CDR1 WNHNN and CDR2 SYGVQD (reference sequence). Trimming took 0 bases from V and 6 from J, leaving 15 bases between them. Here the CDR3 reads CASSESPGGFPEQYF. The CDR3 DNA reads TGCGCCAGCAGTGAGTCCCCGGGGGGCTTTCCCGAGCAGTACTTC.

The genes are TRBV6-5 and TRBJ2-3; 10 bases line up with TRBD1. The CDR3 contains 16 residues. Germline CDR1 is MNHEY and CDR2 is SVGAGI. V gave up 5 bases and J gave up 2 bases; unmatched junction bases: 7. This CDR3 is CASSHWTGGITDTQYF. CDR3 sequence (DNA): TGTGCCAGCAGTCACTGGACAGGGGGAATCACAGATACGCAGTATTTT.